This T cell receptor (beta chain) emerged from a study of metastatic and nonmetastatic thyroid tumors. Turning to the study itself: Where malignant and benign thyroid patients were concerned, repertoires were compared across blood and tumor or nodule tissue.

The ends lost 5 bases at V and 6 bases at J; junction bases unmatched: 9. CDR1 GTSNPN and CDR2 SVGIG come from the germline V gene (reference sequence). The CDR3 length is 13 residues. TCRdb re-processed the PCR reads through MiXCR. The profile shows about 35,000 clones, over 25% of them singletons. Study-wide findings and caveats: Significantly greater TCR beta diversity was reportedly found in malignant thyroid tumors than in benign nodules (in blood and tumor).

This clone counts as medium-sized (0.01 to 0.1%). Its antigen is not known. No treatment of any kind had been given to any patient before thyroid surgery. This chain uses TRBV30 with TRBJ1-2; 7 nucleotides agree with TRBD1. This TCR was sampled from a female donor with papillary thyroid cancer or a benign thyroid nodule (not recorded which). Some clones in this sample may be carry-over from other donors' samples. Sequenced input: blood. The CDR3 protein is CAWGTGVVDGYTF. CDR3 nucleotide sequence: TGTGCCTGGGGTACAGGGGTCGTCGATGGCTACACCTTC.